A selection of T cell receptor beta chains follows, all from one sample in a study of blood T cells in healthy people across ages. TCRdb re-analysed the 5' RACE reads in MiXCR, keeping a single row per CDR3 protein. Of approximately 1,700,000 distinct CDR3 sequences in the sample, more than 35% are singletons; the top ten hold more than 20%. Sequencing used blood. All receptors derive from a human donor in good health. Both conserved end residues are trimmed from each CDR3.

j_call | v_call | cdr3_aa
TRBJ2-3 | TRBV12-3/TRBV12-4 | ASSRSPRYTDTQY
TRBJ1-2 | TRBV29-1 | SVEYRDTTNYGYT
TRBJ1-6 | TRBV7-2 | ASRTGVNNSPLH
TRBJ1-5 | TRBV6-5 | ASGERQPQH
TRBJ2-1 | TRBV12-5 | ASFFGGQGSHEQF
TRBJ2-1 | TRBV27 | ASSLAGGAEQF
TRBJ1-2 | TRBV4-3 | TSSQALRGQGYKDYGYT
TRBJ2-3 | TRBV20-1 | SYSSTDTQY
TRBJ1-5 | TRBV3-1 | ASSQEGQPLQPQH
TRBJ1-1 | TRBV7-8 | ASSMTTEVLNTEAF
TRBJ2-2 | TRBV12-3/TRBV12-4 | ASSLRAGGPHGELF
TRBJ2-7 | TRBV7-8 | ASSERLAYEQY
TRBJ2-5 | TRBV4-3 | ASSQAIPIAGWSQETQY
TRBJ1-2 | TRBV6-4 | ASRPGQGLGGYT
TRBJ2-7 | TRBV9 | ASSVEGQAYEQY
TRBJ2-5 | TRBV6-5 | ASTDSQETQY
TRBJ2-5 | TRBV4-3 | ASSMSEQETQY
TRBJ2-3 | TRBV12-3/TRBV12-4 | ASNLISRAPDTQY
TRBJ1-2 | TRBV6-4 | ASSVEFEPGGYT
TRBJ2-3 | TRBV7-2 | ASSYTGNTDTQY
TRBJ2-6 | TRBV5-4 | ASSPRISGANVLT
TRBJ1-5 | TRBV4-2 | ASSQETGGGQPQH
- | TRBV12-3/TRBV12-4 | ASSLLVGGLGETQY
TRBJ2-3 | TRBV10-3 | AISESSRTDTQY
TRBJ1-2 | TRBV25-1 | ASSEFRDGYT
TRBJ1-2 | TRBV12-3/TRBV12-4 | VSSRGAGYGYT
TRBJ2-1 | TRBV7-9 | ASSVGDRGSYNEQF
TRBJ2-5 | TRBV7-7 | ASSTLGLKETQY
TRBJ2-1 | TRBV28 | ASRPDWSDEQF
- | TRBV11-1 | ASSLEGISGEQY
TRBJ2-3 | TRBV5-6 | ASSIFPRGTDTQY
TRBJ2-7 | TRBV4-3 | ASSQDEGAYEQY
TRBJ2-1 | TRBV18 | ASSPLRDVHNEQF
TRBJ2-2 | TRBV29-1 | SLYVANTGELF
TRBJ2-3 | TRBV4-3 | ASSQEDRGGTDTQY
TRBJ2-4 | TRBV7-9 | ASSSQGAQGLNIQY
- | TRBV5-1 | ASTSILAGGTYEQY
TRBJ1-2 | TRBV3-1 | AGSPPFRDPYGYT
TRBJ1-5 | TRBV6-2/TRBV6-3 | ASSPFKNQPQH
TRBJ2-3 | TRBV9 | ASNPSGGASDTQY
TRBJ1-4 | TRBV14 | ACSHLSGEANEKLF
TRBJ2-7 | TRBV6-5 | ASSFSPGYEQY
TRBJ2-7 | TRBV6-2/TRBV6-3 | ASSYSGTGREQY
TRBJ1-6 | TRBV3-1 | ASSQELGSPLH
TRBJ1-2 | TRBV6-4 | ASSEQGWMCYGYT
- | TRBV7-8 | ASSPPGSGDHYEQY
TRBJ2-1 | TRBV7-3 | ASSLTGTSGVYEQF
TRBJ2-7 | TRBV7-9 | ASSLDTGLGEQY
TRBJ2-1 | TRBV2 | AGSEWRSPASRNEQF
TRBJ2-7 | TRBV20-1 | SARALSTGASYEQY
TRBJ2-1 | TRBV5-5 | ASRLAGLGAYNEQF